The next 18 T cell receptor beta chains were all read from a single sample in a study of shared clonotypes between healthy human individuals. Only in-frame clones appear in the TCRdb table, and some are missing; sequencing was by immunoSEQ multiplex PCR. This sample carries a few hundred thousand clones, around two thirds of them seen once, and the ten largest clones take 10%. Sequencing was carried out using memory CD4+ T cells sorted from blood. The subset: CD45RA-negative fraction. The receptors were sampled from a man aged 30 to 45 in good health.

This chain joins TRBV4-2 and TRBJ2-5; D not resolved. Germline-derived CDR1 and CDR2 are LGHNA and YNFKEQ. CDR3 length equals 15 residues. V dropped 0 bases and J dropped 3 bases, with 11 bases sitting between them. CDR3 loop: CASSQELRRKETQYF. The CDR3 bases are TGTGCCAGCAGCCAAGAATTACGACGTAAAGAGACCCAGTACTTC.

The V call is TRBV7-8, the J call TRBJ2-7; 7 bases align to TRBD1. Germline loops: CDR1 SGHVS, CDR2 FQNEAQ. J lost 1 base, V lost 7 bases, and 7 bases had no gene match. This CDR3 spans 14 amino acids. This CDR3 is CASTPGTASYEQYF. The CDR3 DNA follows: TGTGCCAGCACCCCTGGGACAGCTTCCTACGAGCAGTACTTC.

This clone appeared a few times. This chain uses TRBV7-2 with TRBJ2-7, with D perhaps matching TRBD1 or TRBD2 (6 bases each). The V end lost 5 bases, the J end lost 6 bases, and 20 bases lay between the germline ends. Germline CDR1 and CDR2: SGHTA and FQGNSA. This CDR3 has 15 residues. The CDR3 region is CASSPVGGALGEQYF. Written as DNA, the CDR3 is TGTGCCAGCAGCCCAGTGGGGGGCGCATTGGGCGAGCAGTACTTC.

As for this clone: This may arise from a read error, as a much more abundant clone is one base away. Other DNA variants within this sample encode the same CDR3. This chain joins TRBV5-6 and TRBJ2-3; no reliable D call. V lost 4 bases and J 2 bases, leaving 11 bases between the germline ends. Germline V gives CDR1 SGHDT, CDR2 YYEEEE. This CDR3 contains 14 residues. CDR3 sequence: CASSPTLPTDTQYF. In DNA form, the CDR3 reads TGTGCCAGCAGCCCCACCCTCCCCACAGATACGCAGTATTTT.

The chain carries TRBV10-3 and TRBJ2-7; 8 bases are a match to TRBD2. Germline V gene lookup returns CDR1 ENHRY and CDR2 SYGVKD. The CDR3 sequence is 14 residues long. V lost 7 bases and J lost 2; bases outside the gene matches: 7. CDR3 region: CAIKGSGNTYEQYF. The CDR3 coding sequence is TGTGCCATCAAGGGTAGCGGGAACACCTACGAGCAGTACTTC.

The chain employs TRBV5-1 and TRBJ2-5; D unresolved. Looked up from germline, CDR1 is SGHRS and CDR2 is YFSETQ. The CDR3 contains 11 residues. V was pared by 0 bases and J by 7 bases, with 4 bases between. The CDR3 DNA reads as TGCGCCAGCAGCTTGGACTGGACCCAGTACTTC. Translation: CASSLDWTQYF.

The chain is built from TRBV7-9 and TRBJ1-1; 8 positions match TRBD1. From germline, CDR1 is SEHNR and CDR2 FQNEAQ (reference sequence). The junction had 11 bases not matched to a gene; V was cut back by 5 bases and J by 0 bases. This CDR3 comprises 17 residues. For the CDR3, the DNA is TGTGCCAGCAGCCCGCCGAGACAGGGGTTAATGAACACTGAAGCTTTCTTT. This encodes CASSPPRQGLMNTEAFF. Together with reference TRBV7-9 and TRBJ1-1, the CDR3 gives the full variable domain: DTGVSQNPRHKITKRGQNVTFRCDPISEHNRLYWYRQTLGQGPEFLTYFQNEAQLEKSRLLSDRFSAERPKGSFSTLEIQRTEQGDSAMYLCASSPPRQGLMNTEAFFGQGTRLTVV.

CDR3: CASSGDSNTQYF. The CDR3 bases are TGTGCCAGCAGTGGGGACTCAAATACGCAGTATTTT. J is TRBJ2-3 and V is TRBV2, with D possibly being TRBD2 (6 bases). V dropped 4 bases and J dropped 7 bases, with 9 bases sitting between them. The CDR3 is 12 amino acids. Germline assignment: CDR1 SNHLY and CDR2 FYNNEI.

The J gene is TRBJ1-1, the V gene TRBV18, with D possibly being TRBD1 (5 bases). Germline V CDR1 and CDR2: KGHSH, LQKENI. V was cut by 3 bases and J by 5 bases, with 13 bases left in between. The CDR3 consists of 14 residues. The CDR3 DNA reads TGTGCCAGCTCACCGTCCAGGGCATCAACTGAAGCTTTCTTT. This translates into CASSPSRASTEAFF. Full variable domain (rest looked up from reference TRBV18 and TRBJ1-1): NAGVMQNPRHLVRRRGQEARLRCSPMKGHSHVYWYRQLPEEGLKFMVYLQKENIIDESGMPKERFSAEFPKEGPSILRIQQVVRGDSAAYFCASSPSRASTEAFFGQGTRLTVV.

The rearrangement uses TRBV5-1 and TRBJ2-1; 13 nucleotides match TRBD2. This CDR3 has 16 residues. Germline trimming cut 4 bases from V and 7 bases from J; bases unmatched to any gene: 8. Germline V gene data show CDR1 as SGHRS and CDR2 as YFSETQ. The CDR3 spells CASSVQTSGRTNEQFF. CDR3 bases: TGCGCCAGCAGCGTGCAGACTAGCGGGAGGACGAATGAGCAGTTCTTC.

The chain is built from TRBV2 and TRBJ2-3; 7 positions agree with TRBD2. The CDR3 has 12 amino acids. Looked up from germline, CDR1 is SNHLY and CDR2 is FYNNEI. Trimming removed 6 bases from V and 8 bases from J; junction bases left unmatched: 5. The CDR3: CASRRETGTQYF. The CDR3 nucleotides are TGTGCCAGCAGGCGGGAGACCGGTACGCAGTATTTT.

On this clone: A read error is possible here, since a much larger clone lies one base away. Other DNA sequences from this sample encode an identical CDR3 as well. The CDR3 DNA reads TGTGCCAGCAGTACCGGGACAGGGGGTTACGAGCAGTACTTC. Translating gives CASSTGTGGYEQYF. The chain recombines TRBV6-5 with TRBJ2-7; 11 bases map to TRBD1. Losses at the gene ends were 5 bases for V and 4 bases for J; bases not matched to a gene: 4. The CDR3 length is 14 residues. Germline lookup yields CDR1 MNHEY and CDR2 SVGAGI.

The chain employs TRBV5-4 and TRBJ2-7; 7 bases are shared with TRBD1. Germline V gene lookup returns CDR1 SGHNT and CDR2 YYREEE (reference sequence). The V and J ends lost 0 bases and 9 bases, in that order; junction bases with no gene match: 3. This CDR3 contains 12 residues. For the CDR3, the DNA is TGTGCCAGCAGCTTGGAAAGACAGGGGCAGTACTTC. Protein sequence: CASSLERQGQYF.

V is TRBV29-1 and J is TRBJ2-7; D is ambiguous. V gave up 7 bases and J gave up 6 bases, with 16 bases separating them. Germline-derived CDR1 and CDR2 are SQVTM and ANQGSEA. This CDR3 region has 12 residues. CDR3 nucleotides: TGCAGCGCCACGCTGTGGGCAGGCGAGCAGTACTTC. It is translated as CSATLWAGEQYF.

On this clone: Since no conserved phenylalanine or tryptophan closes the CDR3, a read error is the likely cause. Because the CDR3's place on the DNA is in doubt, the DNA is left out and the CDR3 is given as listed by TCRdb. The chain links TRBV7-9 to TRBJ1-2; the table assigns TRBD1, which was not confirmed against the DNA. The CDR3 length is 13 residues, termini included. Germline V gene sequence: CDR1 SEHNR, CDR2 FQNEAQ (reference sequence). CDR3 region: CASSLGGRAPLLS.

This chain uses TRBV7-2 with TRBJ2-3, with 9 bases lining up with TRBD2. V gave up 1 base and J gave up 7 bases; unmatched junction bases: 12. Germline V lookup: CDR1 SGHTA, CDR2 FQGNSA. The CDR3 consists of 17 residues. The CDR3 spells CASSLGEGGRVGNTQYF. DNA for the CDR3: TGTGCCAGCAGCTTAGGCGAGGGCGGGAGGGTTGGGAATACGCAGTATTTT.

The V gene is TRBV10-3, the J gene TRBJ2-5; no definite D call. CDR1 and CDR2 (germline): ENHRY, SYGVKD. CDR3 length: 13 residues. The germline V and J ends were trimmed by 6 bases and 4 bases, with 12 bases remaining between them. The DNA of the CDR3 is TGTGCCATCAGAACAAGTAGTGGAGAGACCCAGTACTTC. It codes for CAIRTSSGETQYF.

V usage is TRBV11-2 and J usage is TRBJ2-7; TRBD2 is a possible D gene (5 bases). Germline CDR1 SGHAT, CDR2 FQNNGV. V lost 0 bases to trimming and J lost 3 bases, with 12 bases between them. This CDR3 region has 15 residues. The CDR3 loop is CASSLELAQFYEQYF. In nucleotides, the CDR3 is TGTGCCAGCAGCTTAGAGCTAGCCCAGTTCTACGAGCAGTACTTC.